The clone carrying this TCR beta chain was seen only a few times. The antigen remains unidentified. The sample originates from a study of T cell responses to AZD1222 COVID-19 vaccine. Findings of the study overall: With dominance at 160-218 and 743-854, vaccine-associated CD4 TCRs spanned spike. All repertoire sampling was performed exclusively after the peak T cell response. Donors in the cohort were predominantly white British and more often female, and clonal diversity was possibly underestimated. Within unmutated variant regions lay the reported targets of nearly half of spike-specific TCRs.

The CDR3 contains 15 residues. Trimming removed 10 bases from V and 2 bases from J, with 18 bases in between. CDR1 is ENHRY, CDR2 SYGVKD, per germline. Sequencing used immunoSEQ multiplex PCR; TCRdb keeps in-frame clones, though not all of them. The table includes around 100,000 clones, 70% to 90% detected once. The TCR originated in an adult in good health. This chain connects TRBV10-3 to TRBJ1-3, with D unclear. The sample here was peripheral blood, taken on day 0 of MenACWY control vaccination. The DNA of the CDR3 is TGTGCCACCGGGGTTGGGGTCGGGACTGGAAACACCATATATTTT. It encodes CATGVGVGTGNTIYF.